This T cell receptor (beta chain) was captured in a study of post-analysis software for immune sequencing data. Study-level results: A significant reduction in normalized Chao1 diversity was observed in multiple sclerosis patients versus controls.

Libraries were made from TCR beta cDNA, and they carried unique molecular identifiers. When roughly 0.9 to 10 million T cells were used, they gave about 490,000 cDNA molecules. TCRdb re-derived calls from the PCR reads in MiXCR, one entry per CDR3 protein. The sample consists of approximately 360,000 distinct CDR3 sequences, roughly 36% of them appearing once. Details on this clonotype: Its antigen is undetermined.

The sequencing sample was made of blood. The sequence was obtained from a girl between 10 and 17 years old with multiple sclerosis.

The CDR3 spells CASIRQGLYGYTF. The CDR3 coding sequence is TGTGCCAGCATTCGACAGGGGCTATATGGCTACACCTTC. The chain joins TRBV28 to TRBJ1-2; 8 positions agree with TRBD1. The CDR3 is 13 amino acids. Germline values: CDR1 MDHEN, CDR2 SYDVKM. V gave up 7 bases and J gave up 5 bases; unmatched junction bases: 6.